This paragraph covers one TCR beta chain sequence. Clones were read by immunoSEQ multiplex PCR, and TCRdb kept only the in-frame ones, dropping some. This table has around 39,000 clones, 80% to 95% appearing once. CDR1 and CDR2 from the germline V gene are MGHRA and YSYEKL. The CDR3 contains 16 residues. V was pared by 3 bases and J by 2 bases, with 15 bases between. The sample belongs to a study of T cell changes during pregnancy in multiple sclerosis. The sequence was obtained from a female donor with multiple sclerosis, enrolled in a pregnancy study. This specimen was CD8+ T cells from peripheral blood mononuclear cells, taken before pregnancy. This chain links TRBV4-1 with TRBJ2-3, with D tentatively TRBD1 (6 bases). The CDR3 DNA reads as TGCGCCAGCAGCCACCACGGACAGAAGTTCACAGATACGCAGTATTTT. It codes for CASSHHGQKFTDTQYF.